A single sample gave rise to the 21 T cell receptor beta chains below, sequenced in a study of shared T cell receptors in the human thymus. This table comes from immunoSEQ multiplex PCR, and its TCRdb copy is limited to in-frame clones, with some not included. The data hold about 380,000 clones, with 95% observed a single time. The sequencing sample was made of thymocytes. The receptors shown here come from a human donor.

DNA of the CDR3: TGTGCCAGCAGTAAACCGAGACAGAGGAAAAACATTCAGTACTTC. Translating gives CASSKPRQRKNIQYF. V is TRBV27 and J is TRBJ2-4; D perhaps matches TRBD1 (5 bases). Trimming took off 5 bases at V and 4 bases at J, with 15 bases between the two ends. CDR1 MNHEY and CDR2 SMNVEV come from the germline V gene (reference sequence). This CDR3 region has 15 residues.

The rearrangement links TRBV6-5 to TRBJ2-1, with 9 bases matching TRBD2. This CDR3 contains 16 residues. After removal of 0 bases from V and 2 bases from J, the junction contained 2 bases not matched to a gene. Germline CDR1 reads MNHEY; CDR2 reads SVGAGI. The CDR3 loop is CASSYSPSGTYNEQFF. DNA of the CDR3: TGTGCCAGCAGTTACTCGCCTAGCGGGACCTACAATGAGCAGTTCTTC.

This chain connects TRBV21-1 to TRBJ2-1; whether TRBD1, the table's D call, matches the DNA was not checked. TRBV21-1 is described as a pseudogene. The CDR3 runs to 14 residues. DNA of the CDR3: TGTGCCAGCAGCAAAAGGGGATTTTACAATGAGCAGTTCTTC. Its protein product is CASSKRGFYNEQFF.

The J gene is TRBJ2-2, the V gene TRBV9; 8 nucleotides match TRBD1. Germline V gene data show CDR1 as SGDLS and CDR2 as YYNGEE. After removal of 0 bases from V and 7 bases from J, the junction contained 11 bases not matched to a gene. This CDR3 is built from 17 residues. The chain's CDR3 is CASSVASGQGEVGELFF. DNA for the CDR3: TGTGCCAGCAGCGTAGCCTCCGGACAGGGTGAGGTCGGGGAGCTGTTTTTT.

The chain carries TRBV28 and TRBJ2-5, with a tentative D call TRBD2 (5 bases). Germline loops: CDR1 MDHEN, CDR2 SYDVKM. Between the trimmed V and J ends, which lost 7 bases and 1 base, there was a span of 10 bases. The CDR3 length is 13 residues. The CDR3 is CASTPGTQETQYF. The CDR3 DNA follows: TGTGCCAGCACCCCGGGAACCCAAGAGACCCAGTACTTC.

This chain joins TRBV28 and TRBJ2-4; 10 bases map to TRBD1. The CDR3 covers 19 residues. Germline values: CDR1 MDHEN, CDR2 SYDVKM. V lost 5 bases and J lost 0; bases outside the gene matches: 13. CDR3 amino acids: CASSLRDRGYHLAKNIQYF. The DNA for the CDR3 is TGTGCCAGCAGTCTCCGGGACAGGGGCTATCACTTAGCCAAAAACATTCAGTACTTC. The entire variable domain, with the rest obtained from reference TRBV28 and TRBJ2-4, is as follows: DVKVTQSSRYLVKRTGEKVFLECVQDMDHENMFWYRQDPGLGLRLIYFSYDVKMKEKGDIPEGYSVSREKKERFSLILESASTNQTSMYLCASSLRDRGYHLAKNIQYFGAGTRLSVL.

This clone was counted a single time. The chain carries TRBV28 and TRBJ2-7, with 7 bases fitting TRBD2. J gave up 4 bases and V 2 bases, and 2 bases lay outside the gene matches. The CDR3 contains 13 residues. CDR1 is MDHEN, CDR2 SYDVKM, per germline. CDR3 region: CASSLMGGYEQYF. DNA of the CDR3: TGTGCCAGCAGTTTAATGGGAGGGTACGAGCAGTACTTC.

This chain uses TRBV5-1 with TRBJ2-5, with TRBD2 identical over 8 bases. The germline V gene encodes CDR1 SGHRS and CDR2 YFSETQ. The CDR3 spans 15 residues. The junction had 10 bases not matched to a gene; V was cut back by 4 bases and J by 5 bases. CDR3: CASSLRGTRGETQYF. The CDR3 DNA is TGCGCCAGCAGCCTTCGTGGGACTAGGGGGGAGACCCAGTACTTC.

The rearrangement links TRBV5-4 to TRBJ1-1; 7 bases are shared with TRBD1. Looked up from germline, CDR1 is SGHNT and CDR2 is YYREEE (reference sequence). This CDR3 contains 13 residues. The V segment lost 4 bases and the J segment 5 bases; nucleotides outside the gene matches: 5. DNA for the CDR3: TGTGCCAGCAGCCAGACAGGGAGAACTGAAGCTTTCTTT. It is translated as CASSQTGRTEAFF.

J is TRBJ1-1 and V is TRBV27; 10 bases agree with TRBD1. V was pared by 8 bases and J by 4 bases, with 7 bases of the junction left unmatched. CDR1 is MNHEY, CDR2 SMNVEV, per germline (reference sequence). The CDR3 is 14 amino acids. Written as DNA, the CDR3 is TGTGCCAGCCCAAGGGACAGGGGAAGCACTGAAGCTTTCTTT. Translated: CASPRDRGSTEAFF.

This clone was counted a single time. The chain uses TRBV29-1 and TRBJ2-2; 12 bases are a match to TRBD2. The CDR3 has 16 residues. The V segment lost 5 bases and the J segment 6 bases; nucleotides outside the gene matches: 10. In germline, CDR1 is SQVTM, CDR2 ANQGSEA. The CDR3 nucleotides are TGCAGCGTTTTCAATCGTCTAGCGGGAGGGTCCGGGGAGCTGTTTTTT. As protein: CSVFNRLAGGSGELFF.

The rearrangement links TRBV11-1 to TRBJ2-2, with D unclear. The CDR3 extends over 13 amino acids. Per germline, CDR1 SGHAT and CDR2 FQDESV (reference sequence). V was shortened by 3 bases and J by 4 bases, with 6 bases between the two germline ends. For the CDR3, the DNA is TGTGCCAGCAGCTTCCGGGTCACCGGGGAGCTGTTTTTT. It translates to CASSFRVTGELFF.

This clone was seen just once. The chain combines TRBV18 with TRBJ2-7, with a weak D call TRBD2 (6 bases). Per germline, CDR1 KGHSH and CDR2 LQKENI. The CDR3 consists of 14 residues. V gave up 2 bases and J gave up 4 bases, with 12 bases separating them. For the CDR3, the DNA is TGTGCCAGCTCACCAGGAGGGGCTGGGTACGAGCAGTACTTC. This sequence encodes CASSPGGAGYEQYF.

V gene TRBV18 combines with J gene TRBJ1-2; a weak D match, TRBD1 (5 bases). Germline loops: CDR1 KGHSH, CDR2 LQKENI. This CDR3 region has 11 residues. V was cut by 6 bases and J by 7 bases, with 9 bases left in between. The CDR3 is CASSPGGGYTF. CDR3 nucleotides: TGTGCCAGCTCCCCCGGGGGTGGCTACACCTTC.

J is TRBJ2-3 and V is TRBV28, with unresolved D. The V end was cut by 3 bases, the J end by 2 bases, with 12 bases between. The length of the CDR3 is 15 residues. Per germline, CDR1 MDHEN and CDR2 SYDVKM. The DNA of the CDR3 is TGTGCCAGCAGTTTGAAATGGCGAGTCACAGATACGCAGTATTTT. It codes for CASSLKWRVTDTQYF. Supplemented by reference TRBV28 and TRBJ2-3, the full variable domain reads DVKVTQSSRYLVKRTGEKVFLECVQDMDHENMFWYRQDPGLGLRLIYFSYDVKMKEKGDIPEGYSVSREKKERFSLILESASTNQTSMYLCASSLKWRVTDTQYFGPGTRLTVL.

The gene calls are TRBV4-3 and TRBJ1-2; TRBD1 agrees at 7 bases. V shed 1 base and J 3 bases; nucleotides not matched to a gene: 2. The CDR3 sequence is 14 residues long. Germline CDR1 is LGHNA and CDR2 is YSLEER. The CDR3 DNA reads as TGCGCCAGCAGCCAAGGGGACAGAGACTATGGCTACACCTTC. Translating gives CASSQGDRDYGYTF.

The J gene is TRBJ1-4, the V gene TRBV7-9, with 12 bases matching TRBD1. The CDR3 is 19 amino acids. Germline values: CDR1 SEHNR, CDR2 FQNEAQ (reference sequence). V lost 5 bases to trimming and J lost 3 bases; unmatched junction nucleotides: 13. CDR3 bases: TGTGCCAGCAGCCCATCAGGGACAGGGGGCGCAGGGGCTAATGAAAAACTGTTTTTT. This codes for CASSPSGTGGAGANEKLFF.

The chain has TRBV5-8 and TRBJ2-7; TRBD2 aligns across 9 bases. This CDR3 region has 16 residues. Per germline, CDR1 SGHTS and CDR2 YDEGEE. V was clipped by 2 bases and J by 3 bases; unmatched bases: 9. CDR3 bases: TGTGCCAGCAGCTTCCAGGCTAGCGGGGCTGACTACGAGCAGTACTTC. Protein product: CASSFQASGADYEQYF. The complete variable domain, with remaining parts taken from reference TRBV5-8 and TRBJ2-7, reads EAGVTQSPTHLIKTRGQQATLRCSPISGHTSVYWYQQALGLGLQFLLWYDEGEERNRGNFPPRFSGRQFPNYSSELNVNALELEDSALYLCASSFQASGADYEQYFGPGTRLTVT.

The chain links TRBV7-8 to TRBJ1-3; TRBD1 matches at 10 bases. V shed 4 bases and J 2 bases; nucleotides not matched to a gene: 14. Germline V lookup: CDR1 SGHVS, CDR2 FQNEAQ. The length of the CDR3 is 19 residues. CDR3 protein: CASSCTGTGVFSPGNTIYF. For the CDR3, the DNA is TGTGCCAGCAGCTGCACCGGGACAGGGGTTTTTTCTCCTGGAAACACCATATATTTT.

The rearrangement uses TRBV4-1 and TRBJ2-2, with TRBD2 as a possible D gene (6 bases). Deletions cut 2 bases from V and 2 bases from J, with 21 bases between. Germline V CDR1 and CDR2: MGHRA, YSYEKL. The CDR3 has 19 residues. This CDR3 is CASSQPPRGSTHNTGELFF. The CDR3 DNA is TGCGCCAGCAGCCAACCACCCCGGGGGTCAACTCATAACACCGGGGAGCTGTTTTTT.

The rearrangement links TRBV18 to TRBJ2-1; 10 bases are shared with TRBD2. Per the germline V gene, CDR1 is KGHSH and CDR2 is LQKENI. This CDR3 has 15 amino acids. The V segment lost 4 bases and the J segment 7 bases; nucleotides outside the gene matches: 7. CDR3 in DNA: TGTGCCAGCTCACGGGAGCGGGAGGGCCAGAATGAGCAGTTCTTC. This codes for CASSREREGQNEQFF.